These 15 T cell receptor beta chains originate from one sample sequenced in a study of blood T cell repertoires in COVID-19. TCRdb's copy holds only in-frame clones and misses some; the assay was immunoSEQ multiplex PCR. The data hold under 400,000 clones, with about 87% observed a single time. The sequenced material came from peripheral blood. These TCRs come from a woman under 40 with COVID-19, enrolled during active disease.

The V call is TRBV5-1, the J call TRBJ2-1, with D possibly being TRBD1 (6 bases). V lost 1 base and J 4 bases, leaving 9 bases between the germline ends. Germline CDR1 reads SGHRS; CDR2 reads YFSETQ. CDR3 length equals 14 residues. CDR3 sequence (DNA): TGCGCCAGCAGCTTGACAGGGACATACAATGAGCAGTTCTTC. Its protein is CASSLTGTYNEQFF.

This chain connects TRBV4-1 to TRBJ1-4; weak D call: TRBD1 (5 bases). Trimming stripped 5 bases from V and 11 bases from J, with 18 bases between. CDR1 is MGHRA and CDR2 is YSYEKL in the germline V gene. The CDR3 is 14 residues long. The CDR3 coding sequence is TGCGCCAGCAGCTCCCGAAATGGGGCCGGGAAACTGTTTTTT. Protein: CASSSRNGAGKLFF.

The V and J genes are TRBV11-2 and TRBJ1-1; 7 nucleotides match TRBD1. Germline V gene lookup returns CDR1 SGHAT and CDR2 FQNNGV. The CDR3 runs 13 residues. V dropped 5 bases and J dropped 10; count of bases not matched to a gene: 10. The CDR3 spells CASSLRGGVGAFF. CDR3 nucleotide sequence: TGTGCCAGCAGCCTAAGAGGGGGCGTGGGAGCTTTCTTT.

This clone was counted a single time. The rearrangement links TRBV19 to TRBJ1-5; D unclear. The CDR3 is 15 residues long. The germline V gene encodes CDR1 LNHDA and CDR2 SQIVND (reference sequence). V dropped 5 bases and J dropped 5 bases, with 16 bases sitting between them. The CDR3 DNA sequence: TGTGCCAGTAGTGCCAAGGGTAGCGGGTATCAGCCCCAGCATTTT. Translating it yields CASSAKGSGYQPQHF.

J is TRBJ1-4 and V is TRBV11-2; 7 bases match TRBD1. CDR3 length: 15 amino acids. Germline CDR1 is SGHAT and CDR2 is FQNNGV. The J segment lost 3 bases and the V segment lost 8 bases, leaving 9 bases of the junction unmatched. The CDR3 DNA reads as TGTGCCAGCGGACGCGCAGGGACAGCTAATGAAAAACTGTTTTTT. Protein: CASGRAGTANEKLFF. Full variable domain (rest looked up from reference TRBV11-2 and TRBJ1-4): EAGVAQSPRYKIIEKRQSVAFWCNPISGHATLYWYQQILGQGPKLLIQFQNNGVVDDSQLPKDRFSAERLKGVDSTLKIQPAKLEDSAVYLCASGRAGTANEKLFFGSGTQLSVL.

This sequence joins TRBV7-2 and TRBJ2-3, with a tentative D call TRBD1 (6 bases). The CDR3 is made up of 14 amino acids. The V and J ends lost 5 bases and 4 bases respectively, with 13 bases between them. Looked up from germline, CDR1 is SGHTA and CDR2 is FQGNSA. CDR3 region: CASSPLGAPDTQYF. For the CDR3, the DNA is TGTGCCAGCAGCCCCTTGGGGGCCCCAGATACGCAGTATTTT.

Turning to this clone: Distinct nucleotide sequences in the sample also encode this CDR3. The chain couples TRBV5-1 to TRBJ2-1; 8 positions agree with TRBD1. J gave up 6 bases and V 2 bases, and 1 base lay outside the gene matches. CDR1 and CDR2 (germline): SGHRS, YFSETQ. The CDR3 is 13 amino acids. Here the CDR3 reads CASSLGQGNEQFF. DNA of the CDR3: TGCGCCAGCAGCTTAGGACAGGGCAATGAGCAGTTCTTC. The whole variable domain, remainder taken from reference TRBV5-1 and TRBJ2-1, is KAGVTQTPRYLIKTRGQQVTLSCSPISGHRSVSWYQQTPGQGLQFLFEYFSETQRNKGNFPGRFSGRQFSNSRSEMNVSTLELGDSALYLCASSLGQGNEQFFGPGTRLTVL.

The J gene is TRBJ2-1, the V gene TRBV2; 9 positions agree with TRBD1. V shed 5 bases, J shed 7 bases, and the junction held 9 bases outside the gene matches. The CDR3 has 15 residues. The germline V gene has CDR1 SNHLY and CDR2 FYNNEI. The chain's CDR3 is CASSRTGERLNEQFF. The CDR3 DNA sequence: TGTGCCAGCAGTAGGACAGGGGAAAGACTAAATGAGCAGTTCTTC.

V is TRBV6-5 and J is TRBJ1-6, with 8 bases lining up with TRBD1. This CDR3 is 12 amino acids long. V was clipped by 10 bases and J by 10 bases; unmatched bases: 6. Germline-derived CDR1 and CDR2 are MNHEY and SVGAGI. In nucleotides, the CDR3 is TGTGCCACCGGACAGGGACACTCACCCCTCCACTTT. Translating gives CATGQGHSPLHF.

This chain links TRBV3-1 (or the pseudogene TRBV3-2) with TRBJ1-1; D is unresolved. Trimming stripped 4 bases from V and 1 base from J, with 10 bases between. CDR1 and CDR2 (germline): LGHDT, YNNKEL (reference sequence). The CDR3 totals 14 residues. The CDR3 loop reads CASSLSAGNTEAFF. CDR3 bases: TGTGCCAGCAGCCTCAGTGCAGGGAACACTGAAGCTTTCTTT.

This chain joins TRBV19 and TRBJ1-5; perhaps TRBD1 as D (6 bases). The length of the CDR3 is 14 residues. Trimming removed 7 bases at V and 0 bases at J, with 10 bases between. CDR1 is LNHDA and CDR2 is SQIVND in the germline V gene (reference sequence). The CDR3 here is CASNDRRSNQPQHF. DNA of the CDR3: TGTGCCAGTAACGACAGGCGTAGCAATCAGCCCCAGCATTTT.

The rearrangement joins TRBV13 to TRBJ2-3, with 10 bases that match TRBD1. The CDR3 runs to 17 residues. Germline V lookup: CDR1 PRHDT, CDR2 FYEKMQ (reference sequence). Unmatched junction bases numbered 9, after V lost 4 bases and J lost 2 bases. The CDR3 DNA is TGTGCCAGCAGCTCCATTGGACAGGGGGATCACACAGATACGCAGTATTTT. Its protein product is CASSSIGQGDHTDTQYF. Full variable domain (remainder filled in from reference TRBV13 and TRBJ2-3): AAGVIQSPRHLIKEKRETATLKCYPIPRHDTVYWYQQGPGQDPQFLISFYEKMQSDKGSIPDRFSAQQFSDYHSELNMSSLELGDSALYFCASSSIGQGDHTDTQYFGPGTRLTVL.

V is TRBV11-3 and J is TRBJ1-1; 11 positions match TRBD1. The CDR3 spans 16 residues. V shed 5 bases and J 4 bases; nucleotides not matched to a gene: 9. Germline CDR1 is SGHNT and CDR2 is YENEEA. The CDR3 reads CASSPGTGGELTEAFF. The CDR3 DNA is TGTGCCAGCAGCCCAGGGACAGGGGGTGAGCTCACTGAAGCTTTCTTT.

The CDR3 reads CASKGAGTGFNLAFF. DNA of the CDR3: TGTGCCAGCAAGGGGGCCGGGACAGGGTTCAATTTGGCTTTCTTT. This chain uses TRBV28 with TRBJ1-1, with TRBD1 matching 9 bases. CDR3 length: 15 residues. The ends lost 7 bases at V and 11 bases at J; junction bases unmatched: 17. CDR1 is MDHEN and CDR2 is SYDVKM in the germline V gene.

The chain joins TRBV14 to TRBJ1-2, with D hard to call. Trimming shortened V by 0 bases and J by 4 bases, and 9 bases separated the two germline ends. The CDR3 is 14 residues long. The V gene's germline CDR1 is SGHDN and CDR2 FVKESK. CDR3 in DNA: TGTGCCAGCAGCCAAGATCTGTATCTCTATGGCTACACCTTC. Translation gives CASSQDLYLYGYTF.